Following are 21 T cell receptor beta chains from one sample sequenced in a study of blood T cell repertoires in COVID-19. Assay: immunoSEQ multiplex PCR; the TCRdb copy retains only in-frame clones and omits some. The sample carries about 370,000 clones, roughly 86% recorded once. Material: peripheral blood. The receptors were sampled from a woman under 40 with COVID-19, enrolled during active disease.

CDR3 loop: CSVERQDNMETQYF. The DNA for the CDR3 is TGCAGCGTGGAACGACAGGACAATATGGAGACCCAGTACTTC. V gene TRBV29-1 combines with J gene TRBJ2-5; possible D gene TRBD1, 6 bases. Between the trimmed V and J ends, which lost 6 bases and 5 bases, there was a span of 19 bases. There are 14 residues in the CDR3. Germline V gene sequence: CDR1 SQVTM, CDR2 ANQGSEA.

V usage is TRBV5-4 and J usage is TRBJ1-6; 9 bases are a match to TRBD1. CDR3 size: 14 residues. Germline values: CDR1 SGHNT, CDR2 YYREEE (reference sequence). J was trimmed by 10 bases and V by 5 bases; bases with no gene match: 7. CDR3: CASRGQGRESPLHF. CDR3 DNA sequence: TGTGCCAGCAGGGGACAGGGACGAGAATCACCCCTCCACTTT.

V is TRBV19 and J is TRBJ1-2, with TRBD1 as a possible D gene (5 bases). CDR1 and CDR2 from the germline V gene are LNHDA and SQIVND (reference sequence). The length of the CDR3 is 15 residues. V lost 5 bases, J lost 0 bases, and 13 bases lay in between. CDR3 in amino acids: CASSAGLQANYGYTF. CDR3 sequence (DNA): TGTGCCAGTAGTGCGGGACTCCAAGCTAACTATGGCTACACCTTC.

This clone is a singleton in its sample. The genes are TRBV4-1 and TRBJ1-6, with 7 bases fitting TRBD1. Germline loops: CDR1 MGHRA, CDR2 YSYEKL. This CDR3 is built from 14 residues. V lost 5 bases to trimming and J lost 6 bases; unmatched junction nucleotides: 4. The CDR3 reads CASSTRDSNSPLHF. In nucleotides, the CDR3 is TGCGCCAGCAGCACCCGGGACAGTAATTCACCCCTCCACTTT.

CDR3 region: CASSPGAPPTEQYF. The CDR3 DNA sequence: TGTGCCAGCTCACCAGGGGCTCCACCGACCGAGCAGTACTTC. The chain uses TRBV18 and TRBJ2-7; possible D gene TRBD1, 5 bases. This CDR3 has 14 residues. Germline assignment: CDR1 KGHSH and CDR2 LQKENI. The ends were cut back, 2 bases at V and 6 bases at J, with 14 bases in the middle. The whole variable domain, remainder taken from reference TRBV18 and TRBJ2-7, is NAGVMQNPRHLVRRRGQEARLRCSPMKGHSHVYWYRQLPEEGLKFMVYLQKENIIDESGMPKERFSAEFPKEGPSILRIQQVVRGDSAAYFCASSPGAPPTEQYFGPGTRLTVT.

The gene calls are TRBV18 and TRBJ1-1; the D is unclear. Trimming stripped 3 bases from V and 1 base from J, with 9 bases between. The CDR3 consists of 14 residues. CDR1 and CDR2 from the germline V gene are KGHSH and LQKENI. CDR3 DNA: TGTGCCAGCTCACCCCGGGGAGGGAACACTGAAGCTTTCTTT. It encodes CASSPRGGNTEAFF.

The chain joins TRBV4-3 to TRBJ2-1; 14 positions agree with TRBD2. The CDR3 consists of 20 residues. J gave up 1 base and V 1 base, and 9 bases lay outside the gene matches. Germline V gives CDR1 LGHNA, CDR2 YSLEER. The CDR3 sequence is CASSQGPRGTSGSSYNEQFF. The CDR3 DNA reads TGCGCCAGCAGCCAAGGCCCCCGGGGGACTAGCGGGAGTTCCTACAATGAGCAGTTCTTC.

The CDR3 is CASSPGYGTGFYNEQFF. CDR3 DNA: TGCGCCAGCAGCCCAGGGTATGGGACAGGGTTTTACAATGAGCAGTTCTTC. The V call is TRBV4-3, the J call TRBJ2-1; 9 nucleotides match TRBD1. J gave up 4 bases and V 4 bases, and 11 bases lay outside the gene matches. The CDR3 totals 17 residues. The germline gives CDR1 LGHNA, CDR2 YSLEER.

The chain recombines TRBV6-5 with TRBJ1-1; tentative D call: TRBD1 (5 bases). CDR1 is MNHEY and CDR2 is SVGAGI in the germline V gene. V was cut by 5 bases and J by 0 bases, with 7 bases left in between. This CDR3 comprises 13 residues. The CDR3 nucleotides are TGTGCCAGCAGTAGGGGCCTGAACACTGAAGCTTTCTTT. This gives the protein CASSRGLNTEAFF.

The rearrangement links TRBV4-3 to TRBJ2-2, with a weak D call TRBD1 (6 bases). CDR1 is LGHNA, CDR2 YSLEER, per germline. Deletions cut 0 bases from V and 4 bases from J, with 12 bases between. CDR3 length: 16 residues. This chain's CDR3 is CASSQEGGIRTGELFF. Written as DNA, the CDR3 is TGCGCCAGCAGCCAAGAAGGGGGTATTCGCACCGGGGAGCTGTTTTTT.

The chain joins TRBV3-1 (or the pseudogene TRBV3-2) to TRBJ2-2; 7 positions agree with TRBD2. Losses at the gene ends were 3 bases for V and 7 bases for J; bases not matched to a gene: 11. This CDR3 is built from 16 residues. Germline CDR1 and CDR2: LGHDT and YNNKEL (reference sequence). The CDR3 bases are TGTGCCAGCAGCCAGGCTTGGGCGGGAGCGGGCGGGGAGCTGTTTTTT. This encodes CASSQAWAGAGGELFF.

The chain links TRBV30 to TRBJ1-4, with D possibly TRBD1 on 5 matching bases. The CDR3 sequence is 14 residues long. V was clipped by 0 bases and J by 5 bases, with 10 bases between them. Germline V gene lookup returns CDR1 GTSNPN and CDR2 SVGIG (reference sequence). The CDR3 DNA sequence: TGTGCCTGGAGTGTCCAGGGCCTGAATGAAAAACTGTTTTTT. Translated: CAWSVQGLNEKLFF.

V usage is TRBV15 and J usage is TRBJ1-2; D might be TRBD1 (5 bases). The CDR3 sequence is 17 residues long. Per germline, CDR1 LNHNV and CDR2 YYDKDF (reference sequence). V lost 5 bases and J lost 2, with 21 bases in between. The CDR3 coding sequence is TGTGCCACCAGCGGCCTGATTGGGGGGGGTCAGAACTATGGCTACACCTTC. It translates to CATSGLIGGGQNYGYTF.

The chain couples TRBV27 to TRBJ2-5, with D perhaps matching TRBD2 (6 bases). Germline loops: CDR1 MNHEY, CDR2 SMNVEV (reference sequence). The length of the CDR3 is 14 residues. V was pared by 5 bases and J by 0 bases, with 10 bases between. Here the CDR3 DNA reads TGTGCCAGCAGTCCCTGGACTAACCAAGAGACCCAGTACTTC. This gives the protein CASSPWTNQETQYF.

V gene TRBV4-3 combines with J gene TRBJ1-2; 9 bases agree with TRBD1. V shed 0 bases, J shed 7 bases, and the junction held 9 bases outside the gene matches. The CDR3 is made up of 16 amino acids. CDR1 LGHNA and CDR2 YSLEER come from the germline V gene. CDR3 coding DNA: TGCGCCAGCAGCCAAGATCCGGGACAGGGCTTCGGTGGCTACACCTTC. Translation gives CASSQDPGQGFGGYTF.

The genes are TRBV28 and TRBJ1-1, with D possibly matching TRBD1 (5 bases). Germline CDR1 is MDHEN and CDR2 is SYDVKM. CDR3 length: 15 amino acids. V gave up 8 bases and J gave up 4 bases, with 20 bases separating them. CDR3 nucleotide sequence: TGTGCCAGCCGTAAGGGGTCGGGCCGGAGCACTGAAGCTTTCTTT. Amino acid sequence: CASRKGSGRSTEAFF.

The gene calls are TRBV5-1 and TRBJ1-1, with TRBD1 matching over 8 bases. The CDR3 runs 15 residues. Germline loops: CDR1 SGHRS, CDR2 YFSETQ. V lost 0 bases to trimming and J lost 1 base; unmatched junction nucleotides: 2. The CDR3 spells CASSLGGTGNTEAFF. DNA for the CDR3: TGCGCCAGCAGCTTGGGAGGGACAGGGAACACTGAAGCTTTCTTT.

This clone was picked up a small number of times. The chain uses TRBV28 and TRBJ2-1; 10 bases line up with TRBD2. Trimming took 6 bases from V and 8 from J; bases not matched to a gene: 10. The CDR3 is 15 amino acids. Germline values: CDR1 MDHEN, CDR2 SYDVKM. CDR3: CASRRTSGIMYEQFF. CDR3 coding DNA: TGTGCCAGCAGGCGAACTAGCGGGATTATGTATGAGCAGTTCTTC.

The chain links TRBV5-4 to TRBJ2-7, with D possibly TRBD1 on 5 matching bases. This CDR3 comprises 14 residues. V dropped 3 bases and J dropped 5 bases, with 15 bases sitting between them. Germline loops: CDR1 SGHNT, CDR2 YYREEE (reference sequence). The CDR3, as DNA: TGTGCCAGCAGCTCTCCCACCCAGGGCCACGAGCAGTACTTC. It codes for CASSSPTQGHEQYF. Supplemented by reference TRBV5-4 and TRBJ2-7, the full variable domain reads ETGVTQSPTHLIKTRGQQVTLRCSSQSGHNTVSWYQQALGQGPQFIFQYYREEENGRGNFPPRFSGLQFPNYSSELNVNALELDDSALYLCASSSPTQGHEQYFGPGTRLTVT.

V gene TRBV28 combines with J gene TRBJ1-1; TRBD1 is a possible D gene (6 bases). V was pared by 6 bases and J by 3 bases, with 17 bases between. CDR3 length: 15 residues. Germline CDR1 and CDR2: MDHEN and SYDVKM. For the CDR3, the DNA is TGTGCCAGCAGCAACCCACAGGGAAAGTACACTGAAGCTTTCTTT. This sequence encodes CASSNPQGKYTEAFF.

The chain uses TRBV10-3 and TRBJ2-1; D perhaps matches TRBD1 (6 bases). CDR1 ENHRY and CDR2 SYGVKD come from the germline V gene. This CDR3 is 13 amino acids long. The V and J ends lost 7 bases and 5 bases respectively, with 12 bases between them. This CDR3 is CAINRDSNNEQFF. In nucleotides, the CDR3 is TGTGCCATCAACAGGGATAGTAACAATGAGCAGTTCTTC.